A single sample gave rise to the 19 T cell receptor beta chains below, sequenced in a study of T-cell memory formation after mild COVID-19. TCRdb recomputed calls from the 5' RACE reads with MiXCR, one row per CDR3 protein. The sample lists roughly 58,000 distinct CDR3 sequences; roughly 9.5% were seen once. The material sequenced was PBMCs or a T cell subset sorted from them (not recorded which). The receptor source for this set is a man aged 18-30 years who had mild COVID-19 (a few samples of this study predate the infection). Cell type and time point are not known.

This chain uses TRBV20-1 with TRBJ2-1, with 9 bases matching TRBD1. CDR3 length: 16 residues. J was trimmed by 2 bases and V by 5 bases; bases with no gene match: 10. Germline loops: CDR1 DFQATT, CDR2 SNEGSKA (reference sequence). The CDR3 region is CSAPTGGVIPYNEQFF. In DNA, the CDR3 is TGCAGTGCTCCGACAGGGGGGGTTATCCCCTACAATGAGCAGTTCTTC.

The sample holds a few counts of this clonotype. The V gene is TRBV18, the J gene TRBJ2-3, with TRBD2 identical over 7 bases. From germline, CDR1 is KGHSH and CDR2 LQKENI. The V gene end was trimmed by 3 bases and the J gene end by 6 bases; junction bases not matched to a gene: 3. The CDR3 has 13 amino acids. The CDR3 region is CASSPGLVDTQYF. DNA for the CDR3: TGTGCCAGCTCACCCGGACTAGTCGATACGCAGTATTTT.

This clonotype was observed a handful of times. The V call is TRBV4-1, the J call TRBJ2-3; unclear D gene. Germline CDR1 MGHRA, CDR2 YSYEKL. V was pared by 0 bases and J by 0 bases, with 10 bases between. The CDR3 sequence is 16 residues long. The CDR3 reads CASSQESYPSTDTQYF. CDR3 sequence (DNA): TGCGCCAGCAGCCAAGAGTCCTACCCTAGCACAGATACGCAGTATTTT.

The V and J genes are TRBV5-1 and TRBJ2-6; D possibly uses TRBD1 or TRBD2 (6 bases each). The CDR3 is made up of 16 amino acids. Germline loops: CDR1 SGHRS, CDR2 YFSETQ. V was pared by 4 bases and J by 3 bases, with 14 bases between. The DNA of the CDR3 is TGCGCCAGCAGCCCGACGGGGGCTGTTGGGGCCAACGTCCTGACTTTC. Its protein product is CASSPTGAVGANVLTF.

This clonotype was observed a handful of times. CDR3: CASTPGRGNSPLHF. The CDR3 DNA is TGTGCCAGCACCCCGGGACGGGGGAATTCACCCCTCCACTTT. The gene calls are TRBV3-1 and TRBJ1-6, with a tentative D call TRBD1 (5 bases). There are 14 residues in the CDR3. V was trimmed by 7 bases and J by 7 bases, leaving 14 bases between them. Germline lookup yields CDR1 LGHDT and CDR2 YNNKEL (reference sequence).

This clonotype has more than one count but fewer than ten. The genes are TRBV3-1 and TRBJ2-1; the D gene is possibly TRBD1 (6 bases). CDR1 LGHDT and CDR2 YNNKEL come from the germline V gene (reference sequence). The CDR3 length is 15 residues. V lost 4 bases, J lost 4 bases, and 14 bases lay in between. The CDR3 coding sequence is TGTGCCAGCAGCCCGGAACAGGGAATTTACAATGAGCAGTTCTTC. Translating it yields CASSPEQGIYNEQFF.

This clonotype was recorded at least ten times. CDR3 nucleotide sequence: TGCGCCAGCAGCTTGGACGGAGGGAATTCACCCCTCCACTTT. Translating gives CASSLDGGNSPLHF. This sequence joins TRBV5-1 and TRBJ1-6; D uncertain. CDR1 SGHRS and CDR2 YFSETQ come from the germline V gene. The CDR3 is 14 amino acids. Deletions cut 0 bases from V and 7 bases from J, with 8 bases between.

The genes are TRBV4-1 and TRBJ1-5; tentative D call: TRBD1 (6 bases). V lost 0 bases to trimming and J lost 1 base, with 7 bases between them. In germline, CDR1 is MGHRA, CDR2 YSYEKL. This CDR3 region has 15 residues. CDR3 sequence (DNA): TGCGCCAGCAGCCAAGATAGGGGGAGCAATCAGCCCCAGCATTTT. Its translation: CASSQDRGSNQPQHF.

The chain links TRBV12-3 or TRBV12-4 to TRBJ2-5; 8 bases fit TRBD1. CDR3 length equals 15 residues. The V gene end was trimmed by 5 bases and the J gene end by 2 bases; junction bases not matched to a gene: 7. The CDR3 reads CASSGGTGGQETQYF. CDR3 bases: TGTGCCAGCAGTGGAGGGACAGGAGGGCAAGAGACCCAGTACTTC.

This clonotype was picked up a small number of times. The J gene is TRBJ2-4, the V gene TRBV12-3 or TRBV12-4; D gene ambiguous. V was trimmed by 5 bases and J by 0 bases, leaving 5 bases between them. The CDR3 runs to 13 residues. The CDR3 is CASSLLAKNIQYF. DNA of the CDR3: TGTGCCAGCAGTCTATTAGCCAAAAACATTCAGTACTTC.

This clonotype was observed a few times. The chain joins TRBV12-3 or TRBV12-4 to TRBJ1-2; D is perhaps TRBD1 (5 bases). V shed 6 bases and J shed 7 bases, with 15 bases lying between them. The CDR3 loop spans 13 amino acids. The CDR3 nucleotides read TGTGCCAGCAGCCATCGGGGGGTATCTGGCTACACCTTC. Its protein is CASSHRGVSGYTF.

The V call is TRBV9, the J call TRBJ2-3; D is perhaps TRBD2 (7 bases). Germline CDR1 reads SGDLS; CDR2 reads YYNGEE. V dropped 0 bases and J dropped 2 bases, with 16 bases sitting between them. The CDR3 is made up of 17 amino acids. CDR3 region: CASSVDAAGAITDTQYF. CDR3 bases: TGTGCCAGCAGCGTAGATGCGGCGGGGGCAATCACAGATACGCAGTATTTT.

This clonotype has just a few counts. J is TRBJ1-2 and V is TRBV12-3 or TRBV12-4, with D hard to call. The CDR3 has 16 residues. Trimming shortened V by 5 bases and J by 5 bases, and 21 bases separated the two germline ends. The CDR3, as DNA: TGTGCCAGCAGTCCCGATCTCGGCAGGAGATCTTATGGCTACACCTTC. Amino acids: CASSPDLGRRSYGYTF.

This clonotype has a count of ten or more. This CDR3 is CASSFGDRADEAFF. The CDR3 DNA sequence: TGTGCCAGCAGTTTCGGGGACAGGGCTGATGAAGCTTTCTTT. The chain couples TRBV12-3 or TRBV12-4 to TRBJ1-1; TRBD1 matches 9 bases. The V gene end was trimmed by 3 bases and the J gene end by 7 bases; junction bases not matched to a gene: 6. The CDR3 is 14 residues long.

This clonotype was seen a handful of times. CDR3 in amino acids: CASSPGQGDYEQYF. The CDR3 DNA is TGTGCCAGCAGCCCCGGACAGGGAGACTACGAGCAGTACTTC. The rearrangement uses TRBV4-2 and TRBJ2-7, with TRBD1 identical over 8 bases. The CDR3 runs 14 residues. Per the germline V gene, CDR1 is LGHNA and CDR2 is YNFKEQ. Trimming at V came to 4 bases and at J to 3 bases, leaving 5 bases not matched to a gene.

The chain joins TRBV5-1 to TRBJ2-3, with 9 bases aligning to TRBD2. Germline values: CDR1 SGHRS, CDR2 YFSETQ. The V and J ends lost 9 bases and 0 bases, in that order; junction bases with no gene match: 8. The CDR3 covers 15 residues. The CDR3 protein is CATTAAGGSTDTQYF. In DNA form, the CDR3 reads TGCGCCACCACCGCGGCGGGGGGGAGCACAGATACGCAGTATTTT.

This clonotype was picked up a small number of times. A read error is possible here, since a much larger clone lies one base away. This rearrangement joins TRBV12-3 or TRBV12-4 to TRBJ2-2, with TRBD2 matching 11 bases. The CDR3 is made up of 15 amino acids. Losses at the gene ends were 5 bases for V and 4 bases for J; bases not matched to a gene: 3. CDR3 DNA sequence: TGTGCCAGCAGTCTGACTAGCGGGATCACCGGGGAGCTGTTTTTT. Protein: CASSLTSGITGELFF.

This clonotype was detected only a few times. The chain has TRBV9 and TRBJ2-7; tentatively, D is TRBD1 (5 bases). Germline CDR1 SGDLS, CDR2 YYNGEE. The CDR3 length is 15 residues. Trimming removed 0 bases from V and 1 base from J, with 11 bases in between. The DNA of the CDR3 is TGTGCCAGCAGCGTAGATGAGACAGTATCCTACGAGCAGTACTTC. Translating it yields CASSVDETVSYEQYF. The variable domain in full, completed from reference TRBV9 and TRBJ2-7, reads DSGVTQTPKHLITATGQRVTLRCSPRSGDLSVYWYQQSLDQGLQFLIQYYNGEERAKGNILERFSAQQFPDLHSELNLSSLELGDSALYFCASSVDETVSYEQYFGPGTRLTVT.

The chain joins TRBV5-6 to TRBJ2-3; 9 bases fit TRBD1. V lost 2 bases and J lost 2; bases outside the gene matches: 6. Germline V gene sequence: CDR1 SGHDT, CDR2 YYEEEE. The CDR3 totals 16 residues. CDR3 DNA sequence: TGTGCCAGCAGCTTTCTAGGGGACAGGGCCACAGATACGCAGTATTTT. Protein: CASSFLGDRATDTQYF.